The rows below give T cell receptor beta chains drawn from one sample of a study of T cell responses to AZD1222 COVID-19 vaccine. Measured with immunoSEQ multiplex PCR; TCRdb has only the in-frame clones, and not every one. Among roughly 120,000 clones, nearly 90% were seen once, and the ten largest hold roughly 4.5%. Sequencing was performed on peripheral blood, taken on day 0 of AZD1222 vaccination. These receptors originate from an adult in good health. The CDR3 runs from the conserved cysteine through the conserved F or W. The order of the fields is V gene, J gene, D gene, clone size, CDR3 protein, CDR3 DNA. The D gene is left open where the match is weak. Size is stated for part of the rows, as once, few or many counts, or as a class when the clone is expanded.

TRBV19	TRBJ2-5	NA	NA	CASSIRWSKQETQYF	TGTGCCAGTAGTATTAGGTGGTCAAAACAAGAGACCCAGTACTTC
TRBV6-5	TRBJ1-4	TRBD1	few	CASSYSGQVGEKLFF	TGTGCCAGCAGTTACTCCGGACAGGTCGGAGAAAAACTGTTTTTT
TRBV3-1/TRBV3-2	TRBJ2-3	NA	NA	CASSQEGTRDTQYF	TGTGCCAGCAGCCAAGAGGGGACGAGGGATACGCAGTATTTT
TRBV6-5	TRBJ1-1	TRBD1	NA	CASSPQGQQPEAFF	TGTGCCAGCAGTCCCCAGGGACAGCAACCTGAAGCTTTCTTT
TRBV5-5	TRBJ1-2	NA	NA	CAMGGGYTF	TGTGCCATGGGGGGTGGCTACACCTTC
TRBV5-1	TRBJ2-5	NA	NA	CASRGGVLAGAEETQYF	TGCGCCAGCAGGGGCGGTGTTTTGGCGGGGGCTGAGGAGACCCAGTACTTC
TRBV19	TRBJ2-1	NA	NA	CASSSGPVNEQFF	TGTGCCAGTAGTTCGGGGCCGGTTAATGAGCAGTTCTTC
TRBV27	TRBJ2-1	NA	NA	CASSQPTEWGNEQFF	TGTGCCAGCAGTCAACCGACAGAATGGGGCAATGAGCAGTTCTTC
TRBV19	TRBJ1-1	NA	once	CASRPRAPDNTEAFF	TGTGCCAGTAGACCCCGGGCCCCCGATAACACTGAAGCTTTCTTT
TRBV5-1	TRBJ1-6	NA	NA	CASSKEDLRLHF	TGCGCCAGCAGCAAAGAGGACCTCCGGCTCCACTTT
TRBV27	TRBJ1-2	NA	few	CASSHQAYYGYTF	TGTGCCAGCAGTCACCAGGCGTACTATGGCTACACCTTC
TRBV7-6	TRBJ1-2	TRBD1	NA	CASSLGTGIDGYTF	TGTGCCAGCAGCTTGGGGACAGGGATCGATGGCTACACCTTC
TRBV6-4	TRBJ1-5	NA	few	CASRIPGRGNHQPQHF	TGTGCCAGCAGGATACCGGGCCGGGGCAATCATCAGCCCCAGCATTTT
TRBV19	TRBJ1-2	NA	NA	CASRTDGAYNYGYTF	TGTGCCAGTAGAACCGACGGAGCCTATAACTATGGCTACACCTTC
TRBV6-5	TRBJ2-1	NA	NA	CASSYPLGEQFF	TGTGCCAGCAGTTACCCCCTTGGGGAGCAGTTCTTC
TRBV19	TRBJ2-7	TRBD2	NA	CASSLRGTSGPTYEQYF	TGTGCCAGTAGCCTACGGGGGACTAGCGGACCTACCTACGAGCAGTACTTC
TRBV12-3/TRBV12-4	TRBJ2-5	NA	NA	CASSTNGGTQYF	TGTGCCAGCAGTACTAACGGGGGGACCCAGTACTTC
TRBV9	TRBJ1-4	NA	NA	CASSEGVGRGEKLFF	TGTGCCAGCAGCGAGGGGGTGGGGAGGGGTGAAAAACTGTTTTTT
TRBV4-1	TRBJ1-1	NA	NA	CASSQGQEYTEAFF	TGCGCCAGCAGCCAAGGTCAGGAATACACTGAAGCTTTCTTT
TRBV27	TRBJ2-1	NA	NA	CASSLQDLYNEQFF	TGTGCCAGCAGTCTCCAGGACCTCTACAATGAGCAGTTCTTC
TRBV19	TRBJ1-4	NA	few	CASTKKQDWNEKLFF	TGTGCCAGTACCAAGAAACAGGATTGGAATGAAAAACTGTTTTTT
TRBV12-3/TRBV12-4	TRBJ2-7	NA	NA	CASSLQGTYEQYF	TGTGCCAGCAGCCTACAGGGTACCTACGAGCAGTACTTC
TRBV7-9	TRBJ1-1	TRBD1	many	CASSPRTGLAFF	TGTGCCAGCAGCCCCAGGACAGGGTTGGCTTTCTTT
TRBV19	TRBJ2-7	TRBD1	NA	CASSDAALIGTGGVEQYF	TGTGCCAGTAGTGACGCCGCCCTGATCGGGACAGGGGGTGTCGAGCAGTACTTC
TRBV3-1/TRBV3-2	TRBJ2-7	NA	NA	CASSRVARSSEQYF	TGTGCCAGCAGCCGGGTAGCGCGCAGCTCCGAGCAGTACTTC
TRBV30	TRBJ2-7	NA	NA	CAWSVSQTSYEQYF	TGTGCCTGGAGTGTAAGCCAGACCTCCTACGAGCAGTACTTC
TRBV20-1	TRBJ1-1	NA	NA	CSARRAGEAFF	TGCAGTGCTAGGAGGGCAGGGGAAGCTTTCTTT
TRBV12-3/TRBV12-4	TRBJ2-7	NA	NA	CASSSLYEQYF	TGTGCCAGCAGTTCCCTGTACGAGCAGTACTTC
TRBV5-1	TRBJ2-3	TRBD1	NA	CASSYTPTGGTDTQYF	TGCGCCAGCAGCTACACACCGACAGGGGGCACAGATACGCAGTATTTT
TRBV19	TRBJ2-3	TRBD2	NA	CASSRPFREGPRGTDTQYF	TGTGCCAGTAGTCGCCCCTTTAGGGAGGGCCCTCGGGGCACAGATACGCAGTATTTT
TRBV30	TRBJ2-3	NA	NA	CAWGWDKDGTDTQYF	TGTGCCTGGGGATGGGACAAGGACGGGACAGATACGCAGTATTTT
TRBV5-1	TRBJ2-5	NA	NA	CAWRGPTQETQYF	TGCGCCTGGCGGGGACCCACACAAGAGACCCAGTACTTC
TRBV29-1	TRBJ1-1	NA	NA	CSVATSGTRGEAFF	TGCAGCGTCGCTACCTCCGGGACCAGGGGTGAAGCTTTCTTT
TRBV5-4	TRBJ1-6	NA	NA	CASSLDFRENSPLHF	TGTGCCAGCAGCTTGGATTTCAGGGAAAATTCACCCCTCCACTTT
TRBV5-1	TRBJ2-3	TRBD2	NA	CASSYGLAGVDTQYF	TGCGCCAGCAGTTATGGACTAGCGGGAGTAGATACGCAGTATTTT
TRBV2	TRBJ2-3	TRBD2	NA	CASSELMRGLAGRHSTDTQYF	TGTGCCAGCAGTGAATTGATGAGGGGACTAGCGGGACGACATAGCACAGATACGCAGTATTTT
TRBV5-6	TRBJ2-5	TRBD2	NA	CASSLAGLARGGETQYF	TGTGCCAGCAGCTTGGCCGGTCTAGCGCGGGGGGGAGAGACCCAGTACTTC
TRBV12-2	TRBJ2-3	NA	NA	CASRSRGDRYTDTQYF	TGTGCAAGTCGCTCAAGGGGGGACCGATACACAGATACGCAGTATTTT
TRBV7-8	TRBJ2-3	NA	NA	CASSLVDSGTDTQYF	TGTGCCAGCAGCTTAGTCGACAGCGGGACAGATACGCAGTATTTT
TRBV6-5	TRBJ1-1	NA	NA	CASRPGVGGNTEAFF	TGTGCCAGCAGACCAGGGGTTGGGGGGAACACTGAAGCTTTCTTT
TRBV5-8	TRBJ2-7	TRBD2	once	CASEEVGGGSYEQYF	TGTGCCAGCGAGGAAGTGGGGGGGGGATCCTACGAGCAGTACTTC
TRBV2	TRBJ1-4	TRBD1	NA	CASSSRDRAKLFF	TGTGCCAGCAGTAGCCGGGACAGGGCTAAACTGTTTTTT
TRBV7-2	TRBJ2-7	TRBD1	NA	CASSPRPGQGAYEQYF	TGTGCCAGCAGCCCCCGCCCGGGACAGGGGGCTTACGAGCAGTACTTC
TRBV20-1	TRBJ2-3	TRBD1	NA	CSASTGTGVGADTQYF	TGCAGTGCTAGTACCGGGACAGGGGTTGGTGCAGATACGCAGTATTTT
TRBV10-3	TRBJ1-5	NA	NA	CAISETGDPQHF	TGTGCCATCAGTGAGACCGGTGATCCCCAGCATTTT
TRBV28	TRBJ1-6	TRBD1	NA	CASSPGQGANNSPLHF	TGTGCCAGCAGTCCTGGACAGGGCGCTAATAATTCACCCCTCCACTTT
TRBV6-2/TRBV6-3	TRBJ2-7	NA	NA	CASSYPSSYEQYF	TGTGCCAGCAGTTACCCGAGCTCCTACGAGCAGTACTTC
TRBV7-9	TRBJ1-2	NA	NA	CASSPDLRRGGYTF	TGTGCCAGCAGCCCTGATTTAAGACGAGGGGGCTACACCTTC
TRBV19	TRBJ2-2	TRBD1	NA	CASMGTGFSGELFF	TGTGCCAGTATGGGGACAGGGTTTTCCGGGGAGCTGTTTTTT
TRBV24-1	TRBJ2-3	NA	NA	CATGGQGTDTQYF	TGTGCCACAGGGGGGCAGGGCACAGATACGCAGTATTTT
TRBV30	TRBJ1-4	NA	once	CAWSVVGRGPNEKLFF	TGTGCCTGGAGTGTGGTAGGAAGGGGCCCTAATGAAAAACTGTTTTTT
TRBV7-8	TRBJ2-5	TRBD2	once	CASSLMTQVAGRETQYF	TGTGCCAGCAGCTTGATGACCCAAGTAGCGGGAAGGGAGACCCAGTACTTC
TRBV2	TRBJ1-5	TRBD1	NA	CASSEGQGDQPQHF	TGTGCCAGCAGTGAAGGGCAGGGGGATCAGCCCCAGCATTTT
TRBV11-2	TRBJ2-7	TRBD2	few	CASNPTGTINPYEQYF	TGTGCCAGCAACCCGACTGGGACTATCAACCCCTACGAGCAGTACTTC